This is a list of T cell receptor beta chains from one sample in a study of blood T cell repertoires in COVID-19. Clones were read by immunoSEQ multiplex PCR, and TCRdb kept only the in-frame ones, dropping some. The sample lists fewer than 200,000 clones; less than 90% were seen once. The sample consisted of PBMCs or T cells enriched from blood (not recorded which). The receptors derive from a woman between 45 and 60 years old who had recovered from COVID-19. Both conserved end residues are part of each CDR3. D genes are given only for firm matches.

>TRBJ2-1|TRBV7-2|.
CASSLEVGGYYNGQFF
>TRBJ1-1|TRBV7-3|TRBD1
CASSLLGGATEAFF
>TRBJ2-2|TRBV10-1|.
CAILLPGTQNTGELFF
>TRBJ1-3|TRBV10-2|.
CATLSSGNTIYF
>TRBJ1-4|TRBV7-8|.
CASSLGERLFF
>TRBJ1-2|TRBV4-1|.
CASSQVRLYGYTF
>TRBJ1-1|TRBV6-5|.
CASSYQIQGQATEAFF
>TRBJ1-1|TRBV6-5|.
CASSRGGTAEAFF
>TRBJ1-1|TRBV7-9|.
CASSIEERQAFF
>TRBJ1-1|TRBV4-1|TRBD1
CASSQGSQGGTEAFF
>TRBJ1-1|TRBV5-1|TRBD1
CASSPGTGIEAFF
>TRBJ2-2|TRBV6-1|.
CASTPAGVNTGELFF
>TRBJ1-2|TRBV7-3|TRBD1
CASSPGQGGGYTF
>TRBJ1-3|TRBV9|TRBD1
CASSGTGGDSGNTIYF
>TRBJ1-2|TRBV28|.
CASSLDPTGGYTF
>TRBJ2-5|TRBV11-2|TRBD2
CASSLTVAGVLGETQYF
>TRBJ2-1|TRBV30|.
CAYQAALSSYNEQFF
>TRBJ2-5|TRBV28|.
CASTTGGEETQYF
>TRBJ1-6|TRBV6-5|.
CASSYSRTGDSPLHF
>TRBJ1-2|TRBV5-1|TRBD1
CASSGSTRTGLSYTF
>TRBJ2-1|TRBV2|.
CASSASSVAGNEQFF
>TRBJ2-1|TRBV12-5|TRBD2
CASGGLAVVGEQFF
>TRBJ1-1|TRBV19|.
CASREDFGDTEAFF
>TRBJ1-6|TRBV10-2|.
CASSGDILLSSPLHF
>TRBJ1-1|TRBV5-6|TRBD1
CASSPVEGAFTEAFF
>TRBJ1-6|TRBV9|.
CASSPLGPYSPLHF
>TRBJ2-5|TRBV11-3|.
CASTYRAGETQYF
>TRBJ2-1|TRBV3-1/TRBV3-2|TRBD1
CASSRDRVRNEQFF
>TRBJ1-5|TRBV29-1|TRBD1
CSVEEGQGQPQHF
>TRBJ1-2|TRBV15|TRBD1
CATSPPGQVLGYTF
>TRBJ2-1|TRBV18|TRBD2
CASSALGAGDYNEQFF
>TRBJ2-5|TRBV28|TRBD1
CASTGQGGETQYF
>TRBJ1-1|TRBV6-1|TRBD1
CASSEGTGGYRNTEAFF
>TRBJ2-5|TRBV11-3|.
CASSLEGTTGAETQYF
>TRBJ1-2|TRBV7-8|TRBD1
CASSPRDRGRTGGYTF
>TRBJ1-1|TRBV24-1|TRBD1
CATSDRDRALGAFF
>TRBJ2-4|TRBV7-9|.
CASSPSGAKNIQYF
>TRBJ2-1|TRBV3-1/TRBV3-2|.
CASSETGTEQFF
>TRBJ1-2|TRBV6-5|TRBD1
CASSRGQGPNYGYTF
>TRBJ1-2|TRBV2|.
CASRRELADGYTF
>TRBJ1-3|TRBV27|TRBD1
CASSGGQGGRGNTIYF
>TRBJ2-2|TRBV30|TRBD2
CGQSSGRANGELFF
>TRBJ1-1|TRBV6-5|.
CASSRTSLNTEAFF
>TRBJ1-2|TRBV3-1/TRBV3-2|.
CASSQAAHNYGYTF
>TRBJ2-1|TRBV29-1|.
CSVLVGQGYNEQFF
>TRBJ1-6|TRBV28|TRBD1
CASMTGGSYNSPLHF
>TRBJ1-1|TRBV7-2|.
CASSLAGAGEAFF
>TRBJ1-1|TRBV5-1|.
CASSLDGFEAFF
>TRBJ1-2|TRBV14|TRBD1
CASSQDLGTGSYGYTF
>TRBJ1-4|TRBV18|.
CASSPPNYGGNEKLFF
>TRBJ1-5|TRBV27|TRBD1
CASRRNTGQGTYQPQHF
>TRBJ1-5|TRBV4-1|.
CASSQDWGQNQPQHF
>TRBJ1-4|TRBV28|TRBD1
CASSTGGFNEKLFF
>TRBJ2-1|TRBV5-8|.
CASSNRVVGEQFF
>TRBJ1-6|TRBV3-1/TRBV3-2|TRBD1
CASSPGQSGSPLHF
>TRBJ2-2|TRBV11-3|TRBD1
CASSLLYGTGWTGELFF
>TRBJ1-4|TRBV19|.
CASSGREGEANEKLFF
>TRBJ1-2|TRBV9|.
CASSGTALYGYTF
>TRBJ2-5|TRBV9|.
CASSVGGGDRHETQYF